The rows below give T cell receptor beta chains drawn from one sample of a study of T cell repertoires in cytomegalovirus infection. TCRdb re-called the reads with MiXCR, one entry per CDR3 protein. The data show a few hundred thousand distinct CDR3 sequences, approximately 22% seen once. The sample taken for sequencing was CD8+ T cells from PBMCs. The receptors originated from a human donor in good health (CMV status not recorded). Some clones in this sample may be carry-over from other donors' samples. The conserved cysteine and the conserved F or W are not part of the CDR3 here. Fields, in order: J gene, V gene, CDR3 protein.

>TRBJ1-5|TRBV7-8
ASSTESNQPQH
>TRBJ1-2|TRBV20-1
SARVFDEGGLEGYT
>TRBJ2-1|TRBV7-9
ASRRPGPINEQF
>TRBJ2-3|TRBV7-9
ASSFLRDQDTQY
>TRBJ2-1|TRBV7-6
ASTKESLAGGDEQF
>TRBJ2-3|TRBV7-7
ASSSGPYGGDTQY
>TRBJ2-5|TRBV18
ASSPSGMIQETQY
>TRBJ2-5|TRBV5-4
ASSLVASGGEETQY
>TRBJ2-7|TRBV11-1
ASSFGTTYEQY
>TRBJ2-7|TRBV5-1
ASSYDRELQY
>TRBJ2-1|TRBV7-2
ASSLLAGAVNEQF
>TRBJ2-1|TRBV29-1
SISGGLRNEQF
>TRBJ1-1|TRBV7-9
ASSQTGTTEAF
>TRBJ2-1|TRBV13
ASSSRLTGFTYNEQF
>TRBJ2-3|TRBV11-2
ASSFSGAGTDTQY
>TRBJ2-7|TRBV20-1
SARKQNSYEQY
>TRBJ1-1|TRBV6-6
ASSYGNMNTEAF
>TRBJ2-3|TRBV20-1
SAPPIAGVSTDTQY
>TRBJ2-1|TRBV7-2
ASSSLGEQF
>TRBJ1-1|TRBV9
ASSVGRGERTNTEAF
>TRBJ1-1|TRBV6-5
ASRPGTSDTEAF
>TRBJ2-2|TRBV2
ASKQGPISNTGELF
>TRBJ1-2|TRBV20-1
SAMTDLGYGYT
>TRBJ2-1|TRBV28
ASSFWQPQF
>TRBJ2-6|TRBV7-6
ASSLGDNLHVLT
>TRBJ1-5|TRBV2
ASRNREREINQPQH
>TRBJ2-1|TRBV2
ASMPGQGGNNEQF
>TRBJ2-3|TRBV28
ASSFLRGADTQY
>TRBJ2-2|TRBV12-3/TRBV12-4
ASSSETERNTGELF
>TRBJ2-1|TRBV19
ASRVEGEQF
>TRBJ1-1|TRBV27
ASSFQPGHQAF
>TRBJ1-1|TRBV7-9
ASSLSPEAF
>TRBJ2-7|TRBV5-1
ASSLAGRLEEQY
>TRBJ1-2|TRBV28
ASRTPTETAHYGYT
>TRBJ1-1|TRBV28
ASSHRDGFEAF
>TRBJ1-1|TRBV12-3/TRBV12-4
ASSPLTWVEDTEAF
>TRBJ2-3|TRBV20-1
SAIGPENDPDTQY
>TRBJ1-1|TRBV7-9
ASSPRDRGNTEAF
>TRBJ2-1|TRBV20-1
SADQGQVLGNEQF
>TRBJ2-1|TRBV19
ASTGLAGGQGEQF
>TRBJ2-1|TRBV4-1
ASSLEDRAYNEQF
>TRBJ2-5|TRBV20-1
SARAGGETQY
>TRBJ1-1|TRBV7-6
ASSLAGQSKAF
>TRBJ1-1|TRBV2
ASTPRPNTEAF
>TRBJ2-2|TRBV12-3/TRBV12-4
ASSLEGTTGELF
>TRBJ2-1|TRBV2
ATKSGLAGGDEQF
>TRBJ2-1|TRBV6-5
ASSYTGGNEQF
>TRBJ2-5|TRBV7-2
ASSLIGGAWETQY